This paragraph reports one T cell receptor beta chain. This sample is part of a study of cytomegalovirus exposure and HLA in healthy donors. Study details: The platform used for the 120 or so validation repertoires matched that of the 500 to 850 first-cohort repertoires, a later analysis reported.

Sequencing used immunoSEQ multiplex PCR; TCRdb keeps in-frame clones, though not all of them. The data contain 100,000 to 150,000 clones, nearly 90% of them singletons. The TCR was taken from a woman between 18 and 29 years old in good health and CMV-seronegative. The sequencing input was PBMCs.

The CDR3: CASSVESGGFLEQFF. The CDR3 DNA sequence: TGTGCCAGCAGCGTAGAGTCGGGGGGGTTTCTTGAGCAGTTCTTC. V and J are TRBV9 and TRBJ2-1; 8 nucleotides agree with TRBD2. V was clipped by 0 bases and J by 9 bases; unmatched bases: 8. CDR1 is SGDLS, CDR2 YYNGEE, per germline. CDR3 length: 15 residues.